This section outlines one T cell receptor (beta chain) sequence together with its context. This entry belongs to a study of T cells in Graves' hyperthyroidism and ophthalmopathy. The overall study: Peripheral blood was taken when the disease was first diagnosed, before any treatment began.

Amplification of TCR beta CDR3 regions used RNA as the template. First-round RT-PCR of the TCR CDR3 relied on the HTBI primer set. TCRdb re-called the multiplex PCR reads with MiXCR, one entry per CDR3 protein. The sample lists 490,000 or so distinct CDR3 sequences, approximately 23% occurring once. Every diagnosis used clinical symptoms, serum thyroxine and TRAb, thyroid ultrasound and orbital computed tomography. CDR3 length: 15 amino acids. The V end lost 0 bases, the J end lost 5 bases, and 14 bases lay between the germline ends. From germline, CDR1 is DFQATT and CDR2 SNEGSKA (reference sequence).

The sequence was obtained from a woman aged 65 to 85 with Graves' ophthalmopathy. Sequencing input: blood. The V and J genes are TRBV20-1 and TRBJ1-5; tentatively, D is TRBD1 (5 bases). The CDR3 DNA reads as TGCAGTGCTAGAGATTCGGCGGGGGGTGATCAGCCCCAGCATTTT. This encodes CSARDSAGGDQPQHF.